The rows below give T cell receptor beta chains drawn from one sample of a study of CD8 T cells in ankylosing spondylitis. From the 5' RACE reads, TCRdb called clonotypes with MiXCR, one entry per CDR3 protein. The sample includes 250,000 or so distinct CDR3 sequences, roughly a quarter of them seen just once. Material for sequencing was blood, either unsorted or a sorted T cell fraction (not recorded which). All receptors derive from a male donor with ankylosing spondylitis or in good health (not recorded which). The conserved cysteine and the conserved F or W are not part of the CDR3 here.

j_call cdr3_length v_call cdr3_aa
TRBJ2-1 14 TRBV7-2 ASSSRGLTLYNEQF
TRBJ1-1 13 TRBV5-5 ASSLSTGPNTEAF
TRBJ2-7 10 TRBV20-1 SAMGKSYEQY
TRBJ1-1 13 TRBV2 ASSARQGDLAEAF
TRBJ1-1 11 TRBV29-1 SGLRGRNTEAF
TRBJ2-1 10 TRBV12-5 ASGFGYNEQF
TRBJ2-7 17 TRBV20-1 SARSVGSEQTKPRYEQY
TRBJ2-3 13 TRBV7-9 ASSLTGAPTDTQY
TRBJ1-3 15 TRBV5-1 ASSRGQGATSGNTIY
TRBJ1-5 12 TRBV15 ATSRDGGNQPQH
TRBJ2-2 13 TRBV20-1 SARDPVRPPGELF
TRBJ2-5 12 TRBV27 ASRPDRYQETQY
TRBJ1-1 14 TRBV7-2 ASSLVGGAMNTEAF
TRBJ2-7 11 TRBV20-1 SARGRSRYEQY
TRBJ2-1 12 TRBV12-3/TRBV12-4 ASSRARMGNEQF
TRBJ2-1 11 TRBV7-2 ASSKDGQAKQF
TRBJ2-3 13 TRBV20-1 SAPVADLLTDTQY
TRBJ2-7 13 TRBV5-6 ASSLASDLMHEQY
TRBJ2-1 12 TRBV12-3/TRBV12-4 ASSLALSYNEQF
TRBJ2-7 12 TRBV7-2 ASSLDSGSYEQY
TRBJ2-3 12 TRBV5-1 ASSLGGGADTQY
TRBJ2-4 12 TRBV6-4 ATGGPGVENIQY
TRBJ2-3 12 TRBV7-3 ASSQGTHTDTQY
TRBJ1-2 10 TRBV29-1 SVEKGDYGYT
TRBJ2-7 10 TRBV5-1 ASSPNSYEQY
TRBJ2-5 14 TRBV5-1 ASSRGLAGEQETQY
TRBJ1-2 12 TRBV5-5 ASSLDRANYGYT
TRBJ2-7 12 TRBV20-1 SARDGQGTYEQY
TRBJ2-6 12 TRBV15 ATSREGTVSVLT
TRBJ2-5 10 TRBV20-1 SARDKVKTQY
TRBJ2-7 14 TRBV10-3 AISEKTRTGTHEQY
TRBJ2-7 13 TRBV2 ASSDPGQGTSEQY
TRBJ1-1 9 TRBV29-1 SVVVNTEAF
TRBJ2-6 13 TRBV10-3 AISDSYSGANVLT
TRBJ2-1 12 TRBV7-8 ASSHVYMGGEQF